The clone carrying this T cell receptor (beta chain) has only a few counts. Diagnosis rested on symptoms, serum thyroxine and TRAb, thyroid ultrasound, and orbital computed tomography. PBMCs were collected from an approximately 10 ml volume of fresh peripheral blood. The data derive from a study of T cells in Graves' hyperthyroidism and ophthalmopathy. There were TCR beta CDR3 regions amplified from RNA transcripts. HTBI primers were the set used in a first-round RT-PCR of the TCR CDR3. Using its own MiXCR run on the multiplex PCR reads, TCRdb lists one record per CDR3 protein. The sample lists hundreds of thousands of distinct CDR3 sequences; about 12% were seen once. The germline V gene encodes CDR1 SQVTM and CDR2 ANQGSEA. The CDR3 extends over 12 amino acids. V gave up 3 bases and J gave up 5 bases, with 10 bases separating them.

The chain employs TRBV29-1 and TRBJ1-2; D is ambiguous. The TCR originated in a woman under 30 with Graves' hyperthyroidism. Sequenced: blood. The CDR3 DNA follows: TGCAGCGTTGAGGACCGGGAGTATGGCTACACCTTC. Its protein product is CSVEDREYGYTF.